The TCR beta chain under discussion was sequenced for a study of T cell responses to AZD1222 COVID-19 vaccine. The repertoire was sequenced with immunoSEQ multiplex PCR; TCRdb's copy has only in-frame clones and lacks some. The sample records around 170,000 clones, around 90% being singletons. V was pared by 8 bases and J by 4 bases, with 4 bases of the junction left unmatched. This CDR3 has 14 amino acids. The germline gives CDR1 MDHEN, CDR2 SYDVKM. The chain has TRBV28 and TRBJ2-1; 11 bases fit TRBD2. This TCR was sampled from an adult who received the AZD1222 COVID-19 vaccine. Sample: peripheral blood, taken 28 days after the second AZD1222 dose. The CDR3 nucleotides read TGTGCCAGCGAGACTAGCGGGGATTACAATGAGCAGTTCTTC. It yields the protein CASETSGDYNEQFF.